The 21 T cell receptor beta chains below were found in one sample sequenced in a study of breast tumors, draining lymph nodes, adjacent tissues. Each CDR3 protein gets one entry after TCRdb re-called the multiplex PCR reads with MiXCR. The sample has about 180,000 distinct CDR3 sequences, about 33% seen once. The lymph nodes were axillary draining lymph nodes from breast cancer patients. Sequencing input: axillary lymph node tissue. These receptors originate from a female donor with breast cancer. Some clones in this sample may be carry-over from other donors' samples.

The CDR3 coding sequence is TGTGCCAGCAGGAAGACTAACACCGGGGAGCTGTTTTTT. This encodes CASRKTNTGELFF. The rearrangement uses TRBV2 and TRBJ2-2; no reliable D call. The germline V gene has CDR1 SNHLY and CDR2 FYNNEI. V was cut by 6 bases and J by 2 bases, with 7 bases left in between. The CDR3 runs 13 residues.

This clonotype was seen a few times. The rearrangement joins TRBV27 to TRBJ2-7; the D gene could be TRBD1 or TRBD2 (6 bases each). The CDR3 loop spans 14 amino acids. Trimming removed 2 bases at V and 6 bases at J, with 14 bases between. Germline V CDR1 and CDR2: MNHEY, SMNVEV (reference sequence). For the CDR3, the DNA is TGTGCCAGCAGTTTAAAATGGGGGCGGGGCGAGCAGTACTTC. This translates into CASSLKWGRGEQYF.

The table lists this clonotype with a few counts. CDR3 DNA sequence: TGTGCCAGCAGTGTACAGGCGACCTACGAGCAGTACTTC. Translation gives CASSVQATYEQYF. This chain uses TRBV6-1 with TRBJ2-7; D perhaps matches TRBD1 (5 bases). In germline, CDR1 is MNHNS, CDR2 SASEGT. The CDR3 has 13 residues. V gave up 4 bases and J gave up 2 bases, with 9 bases separating them.

Worth noting for this clonotype: A much bigger clone sits one base away, suggesting this may be a read error. This chain links TRBV19 with TRBJ2-5, with 14 bases fitting TRBD2. The CDR3 length is 15 residues. CDR1 and CDR2 (germline): LNHDA, SQIVND (reference sequence). This CDR3 reads CASRRTSGGQETQCF. CDR3 in DNA: TGTGCCAGTAGGAGGACTAGCGGGGGGCAAGAGACCCAGTGCTTC.

As to this clonotype: This could be a read error, since a much larger clone is one nucleotide away. V gene TRBV28 combines with J gene TRBJ2-2; D ambiguous. CDR3 size: 15 residues. Germline assignment: CDR1 MDHEN and CDR2 SYDVKM. The CDR3 coding sequence is TGTGCCGGCAGTCCAACCACCGAGAACACCGGGGAGCTGTTTTTT. Translated: CAGSPTTENTGELFF.

The J gene is TRBJ2-2, the V gene TRBV10-3, with 7 bases matching TRBD2. The CDR3 is 14 amino acids. CDR1 is ENHRY, CDR2 SYGVKD, per germline. V lost 8 bases to trimming and J lost 7 bases; unmatched junction nucleotides: 10. CDR3 sequence: CAISAGVVGGELFF. CDR3 coding DNA: TGTGCCATCTCGGCGGGGGTGGTTGGCGGGGAGCTGTTTTTT.

This clonotype was recorded at least ten times. CDR3: CASSLVWLAGGSSEQFF. For the CDR3, the DNA is TGTGCCAGCAGCTTAGTATGGCTAGCGGGAGGTTCTAGTGAGCAGTTCTTC. The rearrangement uses TRBV7-2 and TRBJ2-1; 11 positions match TRBD2. Germline V gives CDR1 SGHTA, CDR2 FQGNSA. The CDR3 has 17 amino acids. The V and J ends lost 1 base and 9 bases, in that order; junction bases with no gene match: 11.

This clonotype was picked up many times. This chain links TRBV20-1 with TRBJ1-4, with D unresolved. CDR3 length: 14 amino acids. Trimming shortened V by 6 bases and J by 0 bases, and 11 bases separated the two germline ends. Germline V gene lookup returns CDR1 DFQATT and CDR2 SNEGSKA (reference sequence). CDR3 in DNA: TGCAGTGCGCCGGACCAAGCAACTAATGAAAAACTGTTTTTT. This translates into CSAPDQATNEKLFF.

This clonotype appeared once. The gene calls are TRBV2 and TRBJ1-5; D remains ambiguous. Germline V gene lookup returns CDR1 SNHLY and CDR2 FYNNEI. The germline V and J ends were trimmed by 5 bases and 14 bases, with 19 bases remaining between them. The CDR3 is made up of 13 amino acids. Here the CDR3 DNA reads TGTGCCAGCAGTCGGCTAGCGGGAGCGGGTGAGCATTTT. It translates to CASSRLAGAGEHF.

With regard to this clonotype: The CDR3 carries no conserved terminal phenylalanine or tryptophan, so it likely arises from a read error. The limits of the CDR3 on the DNA are not certain, so only TCRdb's listed CDR3 is given. The chain recombines TRBV7-3 with TRBJ2-2; TRBD2 is the table's D call and was not checked against the DNA. CDR1 and CDR2 (germline): SGHTA, FQGTGA. The CDR3 is 8 residues long, ends included. The CDR3 sequence is CASSPPKP.

This clonotype was recorded many times. The CDR3 region is CACRAGGPYNEQFF. Here the CDR3 DNA reads TGTGCCTGTAGAGCGGGAGGGCCCTACAATGAGCAGTTCTTC. The genes are TRBV6-6 and TRBJ2-1; 10 bases are shared with TRBD2. J was trimmed by 2 bases and V by 11 bases; bases with no gene match: 6. Germline loops: CDR1 MNHNY, CDR2 SVGAGI (reference sequence). This CDR3 spans 14 amino acids.

The table lists this clonotype with many counts. The genes are TRBV6-5 and TRBJ1-4; 7 bases align to TRBD1. CDR3 length: 15 residues. CDR1 is MNHEY and CDR2 is SVGAGI in the germline V gene. J gave up 8 bases and V 0 bases, and 6 bases lay outside the gene matches. CDR3 sequence: CASSYSRQGGEKLFF. The CDR3 coding sequence is TGTGCCAGCAGTTACTCGAGACAGGGCGGCGAAAAACTGTTTTTT.

This clonotype was found a few times. The J gene is TRBJ1-2, the V gene TRBV3-1, with D maybe TRBD1 (6 bases). CDR3 length equals 12 residues. The V and J ends lost 4 bases and 7 bases respectively, with 10 bases between them. Germline V lookup: CDR1 LGHDT, CDR2 YNNKEL (reference sequence). The CDR3 spells CASSPQGLGYTF. In DNA, the CDR3 is TGTGCCAGCAGCCCACAGGGTCTTGGCTACACCTTC.

This chain's CDR3 is CSARGLAGVWDTQYF. CDR3 nucleotides: TGCAGTGCTAGAGGCCTAGCGGGGGTGTGGGATACGCAGTATTTT. V and J are TRBV20-1 and TRBJ2-3; 10 nucleotides match TRBD2. Trimming at V came to 1 base and at J to 6 bases, leaving 7 bases not matched to a gene. The CDR3 runs 15 residues. Germline CDR1 reads DFQATT; CDR2 reads SNEGSKA (reference sequence).

The V call is TRBV20-1, the J call TRBJ1-5; weak D call: TRBD1 (6 bases). CDR1 DFQATT and CDR2 SNEGSKA come from the germline V gene (reference sequence). V lost 3 bases to trimming and J lost 4 bases, with 13 bases between them. There are 14 residues in the CDR3. CDR3 DNA: TGCAGTGCTAGGGGCGGGGACACAAATCAGCCCCAGCATTTT. Amino acids: CSARGGDTNQPQHF.

This clonotype was picked up many times. The V gene is TRBV4-1, the J gene TRBJ2-1; TRBD1 is a possible D gene (5 bases). Trimming removed 1 base from V and 3 bases from J, with 10 bases in between. CDR1 and CDR2 from the germline V gene are MGHRA and YSYEKL. The CDR3 has 15 residues. CDR3 region: CASSQVGTGYNEQFF. The CDR3 DNA is TGCGCCAGCAGCCAAGTTGGTACAGGCTACAATGAGCAGTTCTTC.

This clonotype was counted many times. V is TRBV2 and J is TRBJ2-7, with D unresolved. The germline gives CDR1 SNHLY, CDR2 FYNNEI. The V end was cut by 5 bases, the J end by 3 bases, with 5 bases between. The CDR3 covers 11 residues. The CDR3 region is CASSSYYEQYF. DNA for the CDR3: TGTGCCAGCAGTTCCTACTACGAGCAGTACTTC.

A word on this clonotype: This may come from a read error, since a much larger clone is one base off. This chain joins TRBV20-1 and TRBJ2-2; TRBD2 matches at 7 bases. The CDR3 has 17 residues. From germline, CDR1 is DFQATT and CDR2 SNEGSKA (reference sequence). The ends lost 2 bases at V and 5 bases at J; junction bases unmatched: 14. The CDR3, as DNA: TGCAGTGCTAGAATATTACTAGCGAGTTCAGTGACCGGGGAGCTGTTTTTT. Its protein is CSARILLASSVTGELFF.

This clonotype occurred a few times. This chain links TRBV20-1 with TRBJ2-7; no definite D call. V was trimmed by 4 bases and J by 6 bases, leaving 19 bases between them. The CDR3 length is 14 residues. Germline CDR1 is DFQATT and CDR2 is SNEGSKA (reference sequence). CDR3 region: CSATRSDLGPEQYF. The CDR3 DNA is TGCAGTGCTACCCGGAGCGACCTAGGGCCCGAGCAGTACTTC.

A note on this clonotype: At one of its ends the junction is not consistent with the germline gene, which may arise from a read error. The chain has TRBV5-1 and TRBJ1-2; a possible D gene is TRBD1 (6 bases). The germline gives CDR1 SGHRS, CDR2 YFSETQ. This CDR3 is built from 14 residues. This chain's CDR3 is CASSNRTASYGHTF. DNA of the CDR3: TGCGCCAGCAGCAACCGGACAGCTAGCTATGGCCACACCTTC. The variable domain in full, with the rest retrieved from reference TRBV5-1 and TRBJ1-2, is KAGVTQTPRYLIKTRGQQVTLSCSPISGHRSVSWYQQTPGQGLQFLFEYFSETQRNKGNFPGRFSGRQFSNSRSEMNVSTLELGDSALYLCASSNRTASYGHTFGSGTRLTVV.

This chain joins TRBV28 and TRBJ1-5, with D possibly being TRBD1 (6 bases). This CDR3 is 15 amino acids long. Trimming left V 4 bases short and J 1 base short, with 11 bases between. From germline, CDR1 is MDHEN and CDR2 SYDVKM. The CDR3 loop reads CASSSSDRSNQPQHF. CDR3 coding DNA: TGTGCCAGCAGTTCATCCGACAGGAGCAATCAGCCCCAGCATTTT.